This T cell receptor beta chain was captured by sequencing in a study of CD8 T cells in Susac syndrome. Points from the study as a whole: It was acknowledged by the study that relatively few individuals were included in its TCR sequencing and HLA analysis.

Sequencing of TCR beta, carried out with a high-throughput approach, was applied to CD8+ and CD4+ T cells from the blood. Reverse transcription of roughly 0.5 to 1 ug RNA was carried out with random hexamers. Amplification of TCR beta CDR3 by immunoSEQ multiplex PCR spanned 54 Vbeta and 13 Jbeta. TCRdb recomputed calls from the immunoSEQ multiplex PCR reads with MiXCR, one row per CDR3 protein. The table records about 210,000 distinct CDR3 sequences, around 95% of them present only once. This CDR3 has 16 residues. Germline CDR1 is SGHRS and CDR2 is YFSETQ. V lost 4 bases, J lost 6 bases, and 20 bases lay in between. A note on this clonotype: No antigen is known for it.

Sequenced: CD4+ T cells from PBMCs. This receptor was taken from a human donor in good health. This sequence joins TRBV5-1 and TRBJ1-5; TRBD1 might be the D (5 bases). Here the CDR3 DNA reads TGCGCCAGCAGCCCAAGACAACCCAGGGATATTCAGCCCCAGCATTTT. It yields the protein CASSPRQPRDIQPQHF.